This T cell receptor (beta chain) stems from a study of shared T cell receptors in the human thymus (dated by TCRdb to about 2021). At the level of the whole study: The study examined how self-reactive, shared T-cell receptor alpha chains are generated in the human thymus.

Libraries came from the immunoSEQ multiplex PCR assay. TCRdb's version of the immuneACCESS table is confined to in-frame rearrangements and falls short of the full clone set. An unresolved V gene accounts for under half of the shortfall where checked; the remainder is of unknown origin. The sample table holds over 350,000 clones, of which around 95% were seen once. The ten largest account for 0.02% of the sample. Via the germline V gene, CDR1 is MGHRA and CDR2 YSYEKL. The CDR3 has 15 amino acids, counting the end cysteine and phenylalanine. Only the CDR3 DNA stays, 45 bases, in frame from base 1. Relative to germline, V is missing 0 bases and J is missing 3 bases, with 3 bases of the junction outside any gene match. With regard to this clone: There is no known antigen for this receptor. Per-base qualities were not stored, and no clone one base away is much larger.

Sequencing input: thymocytes. The sequence was obtained from a human donor. The V gene is TRBV4-1 and the J gene is TRBJ2-7; TRBD2 fits 9 bases in the junction. The DNA sequence is given as TGCGCCAGCAGCCAAGATACTAGCGGGCTCTACGAGCAGTACTTC. Translated, this is CASSQDTSGLYEQYF.